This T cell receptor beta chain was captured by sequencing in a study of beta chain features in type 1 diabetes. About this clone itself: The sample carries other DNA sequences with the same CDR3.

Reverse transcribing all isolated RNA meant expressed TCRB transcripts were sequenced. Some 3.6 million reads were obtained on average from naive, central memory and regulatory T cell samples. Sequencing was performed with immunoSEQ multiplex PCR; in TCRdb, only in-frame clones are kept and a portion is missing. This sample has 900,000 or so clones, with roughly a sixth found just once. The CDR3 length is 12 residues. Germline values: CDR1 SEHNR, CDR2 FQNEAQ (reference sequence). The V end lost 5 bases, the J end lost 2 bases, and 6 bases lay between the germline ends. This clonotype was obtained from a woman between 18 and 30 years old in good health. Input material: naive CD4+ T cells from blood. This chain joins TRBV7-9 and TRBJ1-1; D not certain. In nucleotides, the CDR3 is TGTGCCAGCAGCCCCCTTAACACTGAAGCTTTCTTT. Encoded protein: CASSPLNTEAFF.